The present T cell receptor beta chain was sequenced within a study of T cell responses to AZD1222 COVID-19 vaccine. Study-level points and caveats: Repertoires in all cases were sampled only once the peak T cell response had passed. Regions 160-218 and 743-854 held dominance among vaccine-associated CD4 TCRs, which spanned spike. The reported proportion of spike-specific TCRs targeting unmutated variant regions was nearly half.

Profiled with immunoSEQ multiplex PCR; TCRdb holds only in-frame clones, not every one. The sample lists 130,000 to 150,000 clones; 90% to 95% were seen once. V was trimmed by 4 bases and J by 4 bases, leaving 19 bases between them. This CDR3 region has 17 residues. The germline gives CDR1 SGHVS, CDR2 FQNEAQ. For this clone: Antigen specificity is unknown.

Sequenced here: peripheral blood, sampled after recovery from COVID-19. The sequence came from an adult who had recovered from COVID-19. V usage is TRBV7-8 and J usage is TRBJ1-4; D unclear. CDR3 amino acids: CASSSIWDPVLNEKLFF. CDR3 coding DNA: TGTGCCAGCAGCTCAATTTGGGATCCAGTACTTAATGAAAAACTGTTTTTT.